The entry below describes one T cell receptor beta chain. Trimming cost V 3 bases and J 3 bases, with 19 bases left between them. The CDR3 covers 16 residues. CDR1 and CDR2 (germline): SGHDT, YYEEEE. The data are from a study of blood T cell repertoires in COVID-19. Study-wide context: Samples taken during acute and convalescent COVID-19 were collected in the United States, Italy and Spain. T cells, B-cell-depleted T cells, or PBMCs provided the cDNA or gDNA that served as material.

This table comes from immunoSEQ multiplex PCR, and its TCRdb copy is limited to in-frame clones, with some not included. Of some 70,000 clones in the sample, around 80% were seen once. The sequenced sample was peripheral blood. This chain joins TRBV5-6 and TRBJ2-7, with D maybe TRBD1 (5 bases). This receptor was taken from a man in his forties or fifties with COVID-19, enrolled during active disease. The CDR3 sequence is CASSSTVLQPFYEQYF. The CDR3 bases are TGTGCCAGCAGCTCGACAGTCCTCCAACCTTTCTACGAGCAGTACTTC.